A single sample is the source of the 13 T cell receptor beta chains below, sequenced in a study of shared clonotypes between healthy human individuals (dated by TCRdb to 2020 to 2022). The library was prepared using the immunoSEQ multiplex PCR assay. In TCRdb, the immuneACCESS table is reduced to in-frame sequences with V and J assigned. These tables do not hold every clone; where another copy was compared, an unresolved V gene accounts for under half, and the others remain unexplained. In this sample the table shows around 600,000 clones, 97% of which occur a single time. The top ten clones comprise about 0.06% of the sample. Material for sequencing was naive CD4+ T cells sorted from blood. What this sample's cell subset or site label stands for: CD45RA+ positively selected. These receptors all stem from a woman aged 30 to 39 in good health.

This clone was detected once. The chain has TRBV2 and TRBJ2-3; 7 positions agree with TRBD2. The germline V gene encodes CDR1 SNHLY and CDR2 FYNNEI. This CDR3 contains 14 residues. Germline trimming cut 4 bases from V and 1 base from J; bases unmatched to any gene: 2. As DNA, the CDR3 is TGTGCCAGCAGTGGGGGAGGGGGCACAGATACGCAGTATTTT. It yields the protein CASSGGGGTDTQYF.

This rearrangement joins TRBV27 to TRBJ2-1, with TRBD2 matching over 11 bases. CDR1 and CDR2 (germline): MNHEY, SMNVEV (reference sequence). This CDR3 is built from 16 residues. V was pared by 3 bases and J by 8 bases, with 9 bases of the junction left unmatched. The CDR3 nucleotides are TGTGCCAGCAGTTTGGTTAGCGGGAGGGCCTTGGATGAGCAGTTCTTC. This gives the protein CASSLVSGRALDEQFF.

This chain joins TRBV27 and TRBJ1-1; possible D gene TRBD1, 6 bases. The CDR3 is 14 amino acids. The V end lost 3 bases, the J end lost 4 bases, and 12 bases lay between the germline ends. Germline CDR1 and CDR2: MNHEY and SMNVEV (reference sequence). For the CDR3, the DNA is TGTGCCAGCAGTTTTTTCTCACAGGGCACTGAAGCTTTCTTT. This translates into CASSFFSQGTEAFF.

The chain couples TRBV6-1 to TRBJ2-3; no clear D gene. In germline, CDR1 is MNHNS, CDR2 SASEGT. CDR3 length: 13 residues. Between the trimmed V and J ends, which lost 3 bases and 5 bases, there was a span of 9 bases. DNA of the CDR3: TGTGCCAGCAGTGAGGTTCAGCAAGATACGCAGTATTTT. This translates into CASSEVQQDTQYF.

V is TRBV5-1 and J is TRBJ2-1; 7 bases are a match to TRBD1. The V segment lost 4 bases and the J segment 4 bases; nucleotides outside the gene matches: 5. This CDR3 region has 14 residues. Germline CDR1 is SGHRS and CDR2 is YFSETQ. The CDR3 region is CASSPGTEYNEQFF. CDR3 nucleotides: TGCGCCAGCAGCCCTGGGACAGAGTACAATGAGCAGTTCTTC.

This rearrangement joins TRBV9 to TRBJ2-7, with TRBD1 matching 7 bases. The germline V gene has CDR1 SGDLS and CDR2 YYNGEE. The length of the CDR3 is 14 residues. Losses at the gene ends were 3 bases for V and 2 bases for J; bases not matched to a gene: 5. CDR3: CASSARTGTYEQYF. CDR3 nucleotide sequence: TGTGCCAGCAGCGCCCGGACAGGCACCTACGAGCAGTACTTC.

The chain carries TRBV5-1 and TRBJ2-1; 9 nucleotides agree with TRBD2. This CDR3 spans 18 amino acids. Germline loops: CDR1 SGHRS, CDR2 YFSETQ. The trim removed 3 bases at V and 4 bases at J, leaving 14 bases unmatched. CDR3 sequence: CASSSILTREGFYNEQFF. The DNA of the CDR3 is TGCGCCAGCAGCTCGATTCTGACGCGGGAGGGGTTTTACAATGAGCAGTTCTTC.

The rearrangement links TRBV18 to TRBJ1-1, with TRBD1 identical over 8 bases. The CDR3 length is 15 residues. V shed 4 bases, J shed 1 base, and the junction held 5 bases outside the gene matches. CDR1 and CDR2 from the germline V gene are KGHSH and LQKENI. Written as DNA, the CDR3 is TGTGCCAGCTCACATACCGGGACAGGGAACACTGAAGCTTTCTTT. Residues: CASSHTGTGNTEAFF.

Here the CDR3 DNA reads TGTGCCATCAGTCCCGGGACAGGGAGGGTAGCGGGACAGGAGACCCAGTACTTC. It codes for CAISPGTGRVAGQETQYF. This chain links TRBV10-3 with TRBJ2-5; TRBD1 is a possible D gene (9 bases). From germline, CDR1 is ENHRY and CDR2 SYGVKD. There are 18 residues in the CDR3. Trimming removed 5 bases from V and 5 bases from J, with 27 bases in between.

This clone was seen just once. The rearrangement links TRBV9 to TRBJ1-5, with D possibly being TRBD1 (5 bases). Germline lookup yields CDR1 SGDLS and CDR2 YYNGEE. The length of the CDR3 is 16 residues. V was trimmed by 0 bases and J by 2 bases, leaving 12 bases between them. In DNA, the CDR3 is TGTGCCAGCAGCGTAGTGGGCAGGGAAGGCAATCAGCCCCAGCATTTT. This sequence encodes CASSVVGREGNQPQHF.

The V gene is TRBV6-6, the J gene TRBJ2-1; 7 positions match TRBD1. Germline V gene data show CDR1 as MNHNY and CDR2 as SVGAGI (reference sequence). With 6 bases clipped from V and 4 bases from J, the junction kept 9 bases outside the gene matches. The CDR3 sequence is 15 residues long. In DNA, the CDR3 is TGTGCCAGCAGCCACGGGGCAGGGGGATACAATGAGCAGTTCTTC. This sequence encodes CASSHGAGGYNEQFF.

The rearrangement links TRBV19 to TRBJ1-2; TRBD1 aligns across 7 bases. This CDR3 spans 12 amino acids. Trimming removed 3 bases from V and 7 bases from J; junction bases left unmatched: 2. CDR1 and CDR2 (germline): LNHDA, SQIVND (reference sequence). The CDR3 spells CASSIRTGGYTF. The CDR3 DNA reads as TGTGCCAGTAGTATCCGGACAGGTGGCTACACCTTC.

CDR3 nucleotide sequence: TGCGCCAGCAGCCAAGATGTGGGGTCTCTTGGAAACACCATATATTTT. Encoded protein: CASSQDVGSLGNTIYF. J is TRBJ1-3 and V is TRBV4-1; D gene uncertain. Looked up from germline, CDR1 is MGHRA and CDR2 is YSYEKL. The CDR3 contains 16 residues. Trimming cost V 0 bases and J 3 bases, with 12 bases left between them.